A single TCR beta chain is shown here with its context. This record comes from a study of T cell responses to AZD1222 COVID-19 vaccine. After removal of 6 bases from V and 7 bases from J, the junction contained 7 bases not matched to a gene. Germline V lookup: CDR1 WNHNN, CDR2 SYGVQD (reference sequence). The CDR3 loop spans 15 amino acids. Only in-frame clones appear in the TCRdb table, and some are missing; sequencing was by immunoSEQ multiplex PCR. Of 120,000 or so clones in the sample, approximately 90% were seen once. This specimen consisted of peripheral blood, obtained on day 0 of AZD1222 vaccination. The sequence came from an adult in good health. This chain links TRBV10-1 with TRBJ2-1; 12 bases map to TRBD2. CDR3 bases: TGCGCCAGCAGCCCGATGACTAGCGGGAGAAATGAGCAGTTCTTC. Translating it yields CASSPMTSGRNEQFF.